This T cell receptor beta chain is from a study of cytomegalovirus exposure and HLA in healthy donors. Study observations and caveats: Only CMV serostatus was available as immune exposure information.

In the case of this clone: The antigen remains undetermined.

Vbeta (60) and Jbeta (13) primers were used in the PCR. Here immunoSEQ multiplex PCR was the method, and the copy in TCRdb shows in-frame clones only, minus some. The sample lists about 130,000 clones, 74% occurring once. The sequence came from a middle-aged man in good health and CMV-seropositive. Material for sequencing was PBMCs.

The CDR3 nucleotides are TGTGCCACCAGCAGAGGGGAGGTCTACGAGCAGTACTTC. It specifies CATSRGEVYEQYF. This rearrangement joins TRBV15 to TRBJ2-7; D perhaps matches TRBD2 (6 bases). The V end was cut by 1 base, the J end by 3 bases, with 7 bases between. Germline V gene lookup returns CDR1 LNHNV and CDR2 YYDKDF (reference sequence). The CDR3 loop spans 13 amino acids.